The 24 T cell receptor beta chains in this list originate from one sample, sequenced in a study of T-cell memory formation after mild COVID-19. Each CDR3 protein gets one entry after TCRdb re-called the 5' RACE reads with MiXCR. The repertoire holds under 110,000 distinct CDR3 sequences, with approximately 15% as singletons. Sequencing used PBMCs or a T cell subset sorted from them (not recorded which). The receptors were gathered from an adult woman who had mild COVID-19 (a few samples of this study predate the infection). Cell type and time point are not known.

This clonotype was seen a handful of times. The chain has TRBV6-6 and TRBJ2-7; 10 positions agree with TRBD1. This CDR3 region has 13 residues. Trimming cost V 6 bases and J 3 bases; bases outside gene matches: 2. Germline V gives CDR1 MNHNY, CDR2 SVGAGI (reference sequence). This CDR3 reads CASSRDRGYEQYF. In nucleotides, the CDR3 is TGTGCCAGCAGCCGGGACAGGGGCTACGAGCAGTACTTC.

This sequence joins TRBV7-8 and TRBJ2-1; 8 bases are shared with TRBD2. V lost 1 base to trimming and J lost 12 bases; unmatched junction nucleotides: 14. From germline, CDR1 is SGHVS and CDR2 FQNEAQ. The CDR3 sequence is 16 residues long. The CDR3 bases are TGTGCCAGCAGCTTAGAGTTGGGGACTAGTCGAATGGGGCAGTTCTTC. Its protein product is CASSLELGTSRMGQFF.

This chain uses TRBV5-5 with TRBJ1-5, with D possibly being TRBD1 (6 bases). The ends were cut back, 2 bases at V and 1 base at J, with 10 bases in the middle. CDR3 length equals 15 residues. Looked up from germline, CDR1 is SGHKS and CDR2 is YYEKEE (reference sequence). CDR3 in DNA: TGTGCCAGCAGCTTTGGGGGGGCGAGCAATCAGCCCCAGCATTTT. It yields the protein CASSFGGASNQPQHF.

The chain joins TRBV6-1 to TRBJ2-3; TRBD2 matches 9 bases. There are 15 residues in the CDR3. Germline values: CDR1 MNHNS, CDR2 SASEGT. V shed 4 bases, J shed 4 bases, and the junction held 6 bases outside the gene matches. CDR3 nucleotides: TGTGCCAGCAGTGCCCCGGGACTAGCAGCAGATACGCAGTATTTT. Translated, it gives CASSAPGLAADTQYF.

In this sample, this clonotype turned up many times. J is TRBJ2-3 and V is TRBV4-2; 8 bases agree with TRBD2. This CDR3 comprises 15 residues. Germline CDR1 reads LGHNA; CDR2 reads YNFKEQ. The junction had 5 bases not matched to a gene; V was cut back by 4 bases and J by 2 bases. The CDR3 DNA follows: TGTGCCAGCAGCCCAGCGGGAGTTCTCACAGATACGCAGTATTTT. Translation: CASSPAGVLTDTQYF.

The chain combines TRBV29-1 with TRBJ2-1; D is undetermined. Trimming cost V 1 base and J 0 bases, with 10 bases left between them. Germline values: CDR1 SQVTM, CDR2 ANQGSEA. The CDR3 covers 15 residues. CDR3 nucleotide sequence: TGCAGCGTTGAAGGCGGCAAGAGCTCCTACAATGAGCAGTTCTTC. It translates to CSVEGGKSSYNEQFF.

The chain is built from TRBV6-6 and TRBJ2-1; D gene unclear. V shed 0 bases and J shed 3 bases, with 6 bases lying between them. This CDR3 contains 14 residues. CDR1 MNHNY and CDR2 SVGAGI come from the germline V gene (reference sequence). The CDR3 is CASSYSGSYNEQFF. CDR3 DNA: TGTGCCAGCAGTTACTCGGGCAGCTACAATGAGCAGTTCTTC.

The chain carries TRBV12-3 or TRBV12-4 and TRBJ2-1, with 7 bases fitting TRBD2. The CDR3 spans 15 residues. The junction had 10 bases not matched to a gene; V was cut back by 6 bases and J by 5 bases. The CDR3 DNA follows: TGTGCCAGCAGCTACCTAGCGGATCCAAACAATGAGCAGTTCTTC. Translated, it gives CASSYLADPNNEQFF.

The chain carries TRBV27 and TRBJ2-3; 14 bases are shared with TRBD2. Germline V gene data show CDR1 as MNHEY and CDR2 as SMNVEV (reference sequence). This CDR3 is 17 amino acids long. Trimming removed 5 bases from V and 2 bases from J; junction bases left unmatched: 6. In DNA form, the CDR3 reads TGTGCCAGCAGTGGGACTAGCGGGAGCCTACTCACAGATACGCAGTATTTT. Amino acid sequence: CASSGTSGSLLTDTQYF.

The sample holds a few counts of this clonotype. The chain uses TRBV6-2 or TRBV6-3 and TRBJ2-4; weak D call: TRBD2 (5 bases). CDR1 is MNHEY and CDR2 is SVGEGT in the germline V gene. The CDR3 has 15 amino acids. The V and J ends lost 4 bases and 8 bases respectively, with 18 bases between them. CDR3 nucleotide sequence: TGTGCCAGCAGTTCGCGCCTCCTAGCTGATGACATTCAGTACTTC. This gives the protein CASSSRLLADDIQYF.

This rearrangement joins TRBV5-1 to TRBJ2-1; D gene ambiguous. The germline gives CDR1 SGHRS, CDR2 YFSETQ. This CDR3 is built from 17 residues. Trimming removed 0 bases at V and 8 bases at J, with 21 bases between. The CDR3 is CASSLEMVTGVGDEQFF. The CDR3, as DNA: TGCGCCAGCAGCTTGGAGATGGTAACTGGAGTTGGGGATGAGCAGTTCTTC.

V usage is TRBV7-9 and J usage is TRBJ1-1; TRBD1 matches at 8 bases. This CDR3 comprises 17 residues. Looked up from germline, CDR1 is SEHNR and CDR2 is FQNEAQ (reference sequence). V lost 2 bases to trimming and J lost 5 bases; unmatched junction nucleotides: 13. The CDR3: CASSLPRRQGSSTEAFF. CDR3 nucleotides: TGTGCCAGCAGCTTACCCCGCCGACAGGGGTCATCAACTGAAGCTTTCTTT.

In DNA, the CDR3 is TGTGCCAGCAGCTTAGGGAGCGGGGGGATAAGCTCCTACGAGCAGTACTTC. Translation: CASSLGSGGISSYEQYF. V gene TRBV11-2 combines with J gene TRBJ2-7; TRBD2 matches at 9 bases. Trimming removed 1 base from V and 0 bases from J; junction bases left unmatched: 7. CDR3 size: 17 residues. Per germline, CDR1 SGHAT and CDR2 FQNNGV.

The rearrangement links TRBV30 to TRBJ1-1, with no clear D. The CDR3 has 13 amino acids. Germline V gives CDR1 GTSNPN, CDR2 SVGIG (reference sequence). Trimming left V 0 bases short and J 5 bases short, with 10 bases between. The CDR3 here is CAWSVMRPTEAFF. CDR3 nucleotide sequence: TGTGCCTGGAGTGTGATGAGACCGACTGAAGCTTTCTTT.

CDR3 region: CASSSGTLEQYF. Written as DNA, the CDR3 is TGTGCCAGCAGCTCCGGGACACTTGAGCAGTACTTC. This chain uses TRBV7-6 with TRBJ2-7; possibly TRBD1 for D (6 bases). Trimming removed 4 bases from V and 7 bases from J, with 11 bases in between. The germline gives CDR1 SGHVS, CDR2 FNYEAQ. The CDR3 spans 12 residues.

Only a few counts were recorded for this clonotype. V and J are TRBV6-5 and TRBJ2-1; 8 nucleotides align to TRBD2. CDR3 length equals 16 residues. Germline CDR1 reads MNHEY; CDR2 reads SVGAGI. J was trimmed by 6 bases and V by 5 bases; bases with no gene match: 12. CDR3 protein: CASSPLAGTTSNEQFF. The CDR3 DNA reads as TGTGCCAGCAGTCCCCTAGCGGGCACCACTTCCAATGAGCAGTTCTTC.

This rearrangement joins TRBV2 to TRBJ2-2; no reliable D call. The CDR3 is made up of 12 amino acids. The V end lost 6 bases, the J end lost 8 bases, and 10 bases lay between the germline ends. Germline CDR1 SNHLY, CDR2 FYNNEI. CDR3 protein: CASSELAGELFF. The CDR3 DNA reads TGTGCCAGCAGCGAACTTGCTGGGGAGCTGTTTTTT.

Only a few counts were recorded for this clonotype. The V gene is TRBV7-9, the J gene TRBJ1-1, with unresolved D. Germline-derived CDR1 and CDR2 are SEHNR and FQNEAQ (reference sequence). The length of the CDR3 is 15 residues. Between the trimmed V and J ends, which lost 1 base and 5 bases, there was a span of 14 bases. The CDR3 bases are TGTGCCAGCAGCTTAGTGAGGGCCGGGGAGACTGAAGCTTTCTTT. The encoded protein is CASSLVRAGETEAFF. Looking up the rest from reference TRBV7-9 and TRBJ1-1 gives the full variable domain: DTGVSQNPRHKITKRGQNVTFRCDPISEHNRLYWYRQTLGQGPEFLTYFQNEAQLEKSRLLSDRFSAERPKGSFSTLEIQRTEQGDSAMYLCASSLVRAGETEAFFGQGTRLTVV.

This clonotype was seen at least ten times. The J gene is TRBJ1-1, the V gene TRBV6-5; D is unclear. The CDR3 covers 15 residues. The germline V gene has CDR1 MNHEY and CDR2 SVGAGI. V lost 2 bases, J lost 3 bases, and 13 bases lay in between. The CDR3 DNA reads as TGTGCCAGCAGTTACCTCTACCGGGCCTACACTGAAGCTTTCTTT. Protein: CASSYLYRAYTEAFF.

The rearrangement uses TRBV9 and TRBJ2-7; D may match TRBD1 or TRBD2 (5 bases each). CDR1 SGDLS and CDR2 YYNGEE come from the germline V gene. The length of the CDR3 is 14 residues. Trimming pared 0 bases from V and 5 bases from J, leaving 12 bases between. CDR3 nucleotides: TGTGCCAGCAGCGTAGGAGGGGTCGGCGACGAGCAGTACTTC. Translating gives CASSVGGVGDEQYF.

The rearrangement joins TRBV5-6 to TRBJ1-1; TRBD1 matches at 9 bases. CDR1 and CDR2 (germline): SGHDT, YYEEEE. The CDR3 consists of 14 residues. J was trimmed by 5 bases and V by 0 bases; bases with no gene match: 2. The CDR3 loop reads CASSLADRGTEAFF. CDR3 nucleotide sequence: TGTGCCAGCAGCTTGGCCGACAGGGGGACTGAAGCTTTCTTT.

The chain has TRBV4-1 and TRBJ2-3; D might be TRBD1 (5 bases). The CDR3 covers 17 residues. CDR1 is MGHRA and CDR2 is YSYEKL in the germline V gene. The ends were cut back, 0 bases at V and 4 bases at J, with 17 bases in the middle. CDR3 bases: TGCGCCAGCAGCCAAGATTGGCAGGGATTAAGGTCAGATACGCAGTATTTT. Its protein is CASSQDWQGLRSDTQYF.

This chain uses TRBV5-1 with TRBJ1-3; D unresolved. The CDR3 has 13 residues. The V end lost 6 bases, the J end lost 2 bases, and 9 bases lay between the germline ends. CDR1 and CDR2 (germline): SGHRS, YFSETQ. The CDR3, as DNA: TGCGCCAGCAATGAACCGCCTGGAAACACCATATATTTT. Its protein is CASNEPPGNTIYF. Complete variable domain (other parts from reference TRBV5-1 and TRBJ1-3): KAGVTQTPRYLIKTRGQQVTLSCSPISGHRSVSWYQQTPGQGLQFLFEYFSETQRNKGNFPGRFSGRQFSNSRSEMNVSTLELGDSALYLCASNEPPGNTIYFGEGSWLTVV.

The gene calls are TRBV4-2 and TRBJ2-1, with 8 bases identical to TRBD2. V shed 0 bases, J shed 4 bases, and the junction held 8 bases outside the gene matches. The V gene's germline CDR1 is LGHNA and CDR2 YNFKEQ. This CDR3 has 17 amino acids. CDR3 nucleotide sequence: TGTGCCAGCAGCCAAGATAGCCAGACTAGCGTATACAATGAGCAGTTCTTC. Its protein is CASSQDSQTSVYNEQFF.